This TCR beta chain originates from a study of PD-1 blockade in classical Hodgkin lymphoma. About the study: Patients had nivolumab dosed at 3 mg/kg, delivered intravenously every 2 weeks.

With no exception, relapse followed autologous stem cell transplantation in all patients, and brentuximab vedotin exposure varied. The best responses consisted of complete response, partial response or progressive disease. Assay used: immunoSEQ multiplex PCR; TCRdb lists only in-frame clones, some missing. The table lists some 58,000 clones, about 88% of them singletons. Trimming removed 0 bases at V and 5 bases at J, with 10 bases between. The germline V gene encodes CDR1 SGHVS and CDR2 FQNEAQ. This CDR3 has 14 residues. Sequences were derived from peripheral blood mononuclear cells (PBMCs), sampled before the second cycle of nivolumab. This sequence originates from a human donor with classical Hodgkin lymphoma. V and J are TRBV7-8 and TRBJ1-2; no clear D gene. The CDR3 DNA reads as TGTGCCAGCAGCTTAGCCATGACTCAATATGGCTACACCTTC. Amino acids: CASSLAMTQYGYTF.